Listed below are T cell receptor beta chains from one sample, sequenced in a study of OX40 agonist ivuxolimab in advanced cancers. TCRdb's table, derived via immunoSEQ multiplex PCR, lists solely in-frame clones and lacks some. The sample lists some 63,000 clones, 70% to 90% occurring once. Sample: CD4+ or CD8+ T cells sorted from blood, taken in a trial of the OX40 agonist ivuxolimab. These receptors originate from an adult with an advanced solid tumor such as melanoma, head and neck, liver or kidney cancer. Both conserved end residues are part of each CDR3. Fields, in order: J gene, clone size, V gene, D gene, CDR3 protein, CDR3 DNA. The D gene is left open where the match is weak. The size of a clone is reported for some rows only, either as once, few or many, or as a class for expanded clones.

TRBJ1-4	NA	TRBV11-1	NA	CASSFGRTTNEKLFF	TGTGCCAGCAGCTTCGGACGCACAACTAATGAAAAACTGTTTTTT
TRBJ2-2	few	TRBV7-6	TRBD2	CASSLGTSGITGELFF	TGTGCCAGCAGCTTGGGGACTAGCGGGATTACCGGGGAGCTGTTTTTT
TRBJ2-4	NA	TRBV5-1	TRBD1	CASSGGQENIQYF	TGCGCCAGCAGCGGGGGACAGGAAAACATTCAGTACTTC
TRBJ1-2	NA	TRBV18	NA	CASSGQRYNYGYTF	TGTGCCAGCTCAGGACAGCGATATAACTATGGCTACACCTTC
TRBJ2-5	NA	TRBV16	NA	CASSQRETQYF	TGTGCCAGCAGCCAGAGAGAGACCCAGTACTTC
TRBJ2-1	NA	TRBV11-1	NA	CASSRRAGTLSYNEQFF	TGTGCCAGCAGTCGAAGAGCCGGGACTCTGTCCTACAATGAGCAGTTCTTC
TRBJ2-3	NA	TRBV28	NA	CASGFSGLTDTQYF	TGTGCCAGCGGATTTTCGGGGCTCACAGATACGCAGTATTTT
TRBJ2-1	NA	TRBV7-2	TRBD2	CASSYSGSSYNEQFF	TGTGCCAGCAGCTATAGCGGGAGCTCCTACAATGAGCAGTTCTTC
TRBJ2-1	NA	TRBV9	TRBD2	CASSALAGGHSYNEQFF	TGTGCCAGCAGCGCTTTAGCGGGGGGCCACTCCTACAATGAGCAGTTCTTC
TRBJ1-2	few	TRBV7-9	TRBD1	CASSWGQGNGYTF	TGTGCCAGCAGCTGGGGACAGGGTAATGGCTACACCTTC
TRBJ2-1	few	TRBV6-1	NA	CASALRGQDQFF	TGTGCCAGCGCCCTTCGGGGCCAAGACCAGTTCTTC
TRBJ2-1	NA	TRBV29-1	TRBD1	CSVAPLDREEQFF	TGCAGCGTTGCCCCCCTAGACAGGGAAGAGCAGTTCTTC
TRBJ1-1	NA	TRBV28	NA	CASSVMNTEAFF	TGTGCCAGCAGTGTGATGAACACTGAAGCTTTCTTT
TRBJ1-5	NA	TRBV5-1	NA	CASSLVTGGGQPQHF	TGCGCCAGCAGCTTGGTGACAGGTGGTGGTCAGCCCCAGCATTTT
TRBJ1-2	NA	TRBV28	NA	CASSLLGLSGYTF	TGTGCCAGCAGTTTACTTGGATTAAGTGGCTACACCTTC
TRBJ2-5	NA	TRBV7-2	NA	CASSLSLGATGETQYF	TGTGCCAGCAGCTTATCTTTAGGTGCGACGGGAGAGACCCAGTACTTC
TRBJ2-3	NA	TRBV2	NA	CASTVADTQYF	TGTGCCAGCACGGTCGCGGATACGCAGTATTTT
TRBJ1-5	NA	TRBV19	NA	CASSVTVLDPQHF	TGTGCCAGTAGTGTGACAGTCTTGGACCCCCAGCATTTT
TRBJ1-4	once	TRBV28	NA	CASSNLPRTVDF	TGTGCCAGCAGCAATCTCCCCCGGACAGTAGATTTT
TRBJ1-1	few	TRBV7-9	NA	CASNPGYEAFF	TGTGCCAGCAACCCGGGGTATGAAGCTTTCTTT